This entry features one TCR beta chain sequence. What it binds is unknown. Clones were read by immunoSEQ multiplex PCR, and TCRdb kept only the in-frame ones, dropping some. Counted here are some 150,000 clones, around 92% occurring once; the ten biggest clones make up 4% to 5.5%. The record originates from a study of T cell responses to AZD1222 COVID-19 vaccine. Trimming removed 1 base from V and 4 bases from J; junction bases left unmatched: 4. The CDR3 totals 15 residues. Germline CDR1 reads LNHDA; CDR2 reads SQIVND (reference sequence). Study findings and constraints: Females made up more of the donors, who were largely white British, and clonal diversity may have come out too low.

The receptor comes from an adult in good health. The specimen was peripheral blood, collected on day 0 of MenACWY control vaccination. This sequence joins TRBV19 and TRBJ2-1; 7 positions match TRBD2. CDR3 residues: CASSIGLAEYNEQFF. DNA for the CDR3: TGTGCCAGTAGTATAGGGCTAGCGGAGTACAATGAGCAGTTCTTC.